What follows are 11 T cell receptor beta chains derived from one specimen sequenced in a study of cytomegalovirus exposure and HLA in healthy donors. The PCR used 60 Vbeta and 13 Jbeta primers. Clones were sequenced by immunoSEQ multiplex PCR, and TCRdb holds only the in-frame ones, with some missing. The sample has about 65,000 clones; the top ten hold about a sixth. Source material: PBMCs. These receptors all come from a boy aged 5-17 years in good health and CMV-seronegative.

The chain recombines TRBV29-1 with TRBJ1-1; D not resolved. The germline V gene has CDR1 SQVTM and CDR2 ANQGSEA. CDR3 size: 10 residues. The germline V and J ends were trimmed by 6 bases and 3 bases, with 5 bases remaining between them. Written as DNA, the CDR3 is TGCAGCGTACTGGACACTGAAGCTTTCTTT. This gives the protein CSVLDTEAFF. The full variable domain, with the rest looked up from reference TRBV29-1 and TRBJ1-1, is SAVISQKPSRDICQRGTSLTIQCQVDSQVTMMFWYRQQPGQSLTLIATANQGSEATYESGFVIDKFPISRPNLTFSTLTVSNMSPEDSSIYLCSVLDTEAFFGQGTRLTVV.

The chain joins TRBV11-2 to TRBJ1-2; D call uncertain. The CDR3 loop spans 14 amino acids. Germline V lookup: CDR1 SGHAT, CDR2 FQNNGV. With 3 bases removed from V and 7 bases from J, the gap between germline ends came to 15 bases. The CDR3 DNA reads TGTGCCAGCAGCTTCGGCAGGCGAATGCCTGGCTACACCTTC. Translated, it gives CASSFGRRMPGYTF.

The genes are TRBV27 and TRBJ2-7; no clear D. Germline CDR1 is MNHEY and CDR2 is SMNVEV (reference sequence). The CDR3 is 15 residues long. V lost 1 base, J lost 7 bases, and 17 bases lay in between. CDR3 DNA: TGTGCCAGCAGTTTATATCCAGGCAGGTTCCTTGAGCAGTACTTC. Its protein product is CASSLYPGRFLEQYF.

The CDR3 is CASSDGGGSNQPQHF. DNA for the CDR3: TGTGCCAGCAGTGATGGGGGGGGGAGCAATCAGCCCCAGCATTTT. The J gene is TRBJ1-5, the V gene TRBV25-1; maybe TRBD1 (5 bases). The CDR3 is 15 amino acids. V lost 3 bases, J lost 1 base, and 10 bases lay in between. Germline loops: CDR1 MGHDK, CDR2 SYGVNS. Drawing the rest from reference TRBV25-1 and TRBJ1-5, the complete variable domain is EADIYQTPRYLVIGTGKKITLECSQTMGHDKMYWYQQDPGMELHLIHYSYGVNSTEKGDLSSESTVSRIRTEHFPLTLESARPSHTSQYLCASSDGGGSNQPQHFGDGTRLSIL.

The chain links TRBV15 to TRBJ2-3; 7 nucleotides match TRBD2. Germline CDR1 and CDR2: LNHNV and YYDKDF (reference sequence). This CDR3 is 15 amino acids long. V dropped 5 bases and J dropped 0; count of bases not matched to a gene: 5. The CDR3 loop is CATSLGGESTDTQYF. In DNA form, the CDR3 reads TGTGCCACCAGCCTTGGGGGGGAGAGCACAGATACGCAGTATTTT.

The J gene is TRBJ1-2, the V gene TRBV27, with TRBD1 as a possible D gene (5 bases). From germline, CDR1 is MNHEY and CDR2 SMNVEV (reference sequence). The CDR3 length is 18 residues. Between the trimmed V and J ends, which lost 4 bases and 14 bases, there was a span of 35 bases. The CDR3 nucleotides are TGTGCCAGCAGTTCCTTGGGGGGGGAACACGTGGCCTTCCCCACGGAGACCTTC. Translating gives CASSSLGGEHVAFPTETF.

The rearrangement joins TRBV7-6 to TRBJ2-1, with a possible D match to TRBD2 (6 bases). The CDR3 length is 17 residues. Germline V gene sequence: CDR1 SGHVS, CDR2 FNYEAQ. Deletions cut 3 bases from V and 4 bases from J, with 19 bases between. The DNA of the CDR3 is TGTGCCAGCAGCTTGGGGAGTAGCGGAGGCTTTTACAATGAGCAGTTCTTC. It translates to CASSLGSSGGFYNEQFF. Combining the CDR3 with reference TRBV7-6 and TRBJ2-1 gives the whole variable domain GAGVSQSPRYKVTKRGQDVALRCDPISGHVSLYWYRQALGQGPEFLTYFNYEAQQDKSGLPNDRFSAERPEGSISTLTIQRTEQRDSAMYRCASSLGSSGGFYNEQFFGPGTRLTVL.

This chain connects TRBV27 to TRBJ2-7; 8 nucleotides agree with TRBD1. Looked up from germline, CDR1 is MNHEY and CDR2 is SMNVEV (reference sequence). The ends lost 0 bases at V and 3 bases at J; junction bases unmatched: 1. The CDR3 loop spans 14 amino acids. CDR3 amino acids: CASSLSQGDYEQYF. CDR3 DNA sequence: TGTGCCAGCAGTTTATCACAGGGGGACTACGAGCAGTACTTC.

This chain links TRBV6-6 with TRBJ2-7; TRBD1 agrees at 8 bases. The CDR3 is made up of 13 amino acids. The germline gives CDR1 MNHNY, CDR2 SVGAGI (reference sequence). Trimming at V came to 7 bases and at J to 6 bases, leaving 8 bases not matched to a gene. CDR3 in amino acids: CASNSGGLGEQYF. CDR3 bases: TGTGCCAGCAACTCAGGGGGCTTGGGCGAGCAGTACTTC.

This rearrangement joins TRBV5-6 to TRBJ1-2; perhaps TRBD1 as D (6 bases). This CDR3 spans 18 amino acids. Germline V CDR1 and CDR2: SGHDT, YYEEEE. V lost 2 bases to trimming and J lost 4 bases, with 24 bases between them. DNA for the CDR3: TGTGCCAGCAGCTTAATAGAGATCCGGGGGGGCTTGGGCTATGGCTACACCTTC. Translating it yields CASSLIEIRGGLGYGYTF.

V is TRBV6-6 and J is TRBJ2-7; 9 positions match TRBD2. With V trimmed by 2 bases and J by 4 bases, 3 bases remained unmatched. This CDR3 has 14 residues. CDR1 is MNHNY and CDR2 is SVGAGI in the germline V gene (reference sequence). The CDR3 DNA follows: TGTGCCAGCAGTTACGGGCGGGAGGGTTACGAGCAGTACTTC. Translated, it gives CASSYGREGYEQYF.